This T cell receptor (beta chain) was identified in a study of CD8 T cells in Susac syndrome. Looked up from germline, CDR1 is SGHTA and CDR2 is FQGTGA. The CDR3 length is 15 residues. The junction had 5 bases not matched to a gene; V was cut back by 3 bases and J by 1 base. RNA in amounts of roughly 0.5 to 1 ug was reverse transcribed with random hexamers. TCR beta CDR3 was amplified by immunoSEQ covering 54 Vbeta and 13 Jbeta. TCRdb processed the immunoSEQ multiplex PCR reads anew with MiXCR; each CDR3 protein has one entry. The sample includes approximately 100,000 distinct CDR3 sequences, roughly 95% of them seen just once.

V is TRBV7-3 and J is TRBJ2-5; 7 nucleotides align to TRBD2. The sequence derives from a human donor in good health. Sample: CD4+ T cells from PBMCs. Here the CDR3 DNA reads TGTGCCAGCAGCTTGGTGGCTAGCGGCCAAGAGACCCAGTACTTC. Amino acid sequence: CASSLVASGQETQYF.